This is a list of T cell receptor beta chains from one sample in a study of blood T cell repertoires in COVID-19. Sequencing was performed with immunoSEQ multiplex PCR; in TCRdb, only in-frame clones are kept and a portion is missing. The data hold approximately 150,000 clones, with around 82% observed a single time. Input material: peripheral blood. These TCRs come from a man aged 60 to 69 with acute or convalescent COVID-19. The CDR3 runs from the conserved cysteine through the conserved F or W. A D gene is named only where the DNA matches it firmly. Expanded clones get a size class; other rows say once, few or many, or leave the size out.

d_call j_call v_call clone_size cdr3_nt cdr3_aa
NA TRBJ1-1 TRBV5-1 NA TGCGCCAGCAGCTTGAAGGGGGATACTGAAGCTTTCTTT CASSLKGDTEAFF
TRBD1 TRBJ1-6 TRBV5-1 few TGCGCCAGCGGCCCCGGGACAGGTCCCCCTGGGCCCCTCCACTTT CASGPGTGPPGPLHF
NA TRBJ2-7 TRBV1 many TGCACCAGCAGCCAAGACAAACGCGGCCTATTCTCCTACGAGCAGTACTTC CTSSQDKRGLFSYEQYF
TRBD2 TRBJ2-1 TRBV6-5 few TGTGCCAGCAGTTACGGCGGGAGGGCCGGAGGGGATGAGCAGTTCTTC CASSYGGRAGGDEQFF
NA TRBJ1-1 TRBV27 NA TGTGCCAGCAGACAGGGTTGGGACACTGAAGCTTTCTTT CASRQGWDTEAFF
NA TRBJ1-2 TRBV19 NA TGTGCCAGTATAGGCTTGGGACTGACCTATGGCTACACCTTC CASIGLGLTYGYTF
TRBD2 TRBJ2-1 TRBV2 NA TGTGCCAGCCCTCCCGGGACTAGCTACAATGAGCAGTTCTTC CASPPGTSYNEQFF
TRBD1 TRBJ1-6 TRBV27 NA TGTGCCAGCAGCGAACAGGGGGAGGATTCACCCCTCCACTTT CASSEQGEDSPLHF
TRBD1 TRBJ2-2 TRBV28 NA TGTGCCAGCAGTTTAGCCCGACAGGGGAGAAACACCGGGGAGCTGTTTTTT CASSLARQGRNTGELFF
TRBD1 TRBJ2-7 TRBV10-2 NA TGCGCCAGCAGGCTCCGGGACAGGCCATCCTACGAGCAGTACTTC CASRLRDRPSYEQYF
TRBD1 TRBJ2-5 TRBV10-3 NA TGTGCCATCAGTGAGATCGGGACAGGCAAAGAGACCCAGTACTTC CAISEIGTGKETQYF
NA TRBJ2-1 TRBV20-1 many TGCAGTGCAGCTGTATACAATGAGCAGTTCTTC CSAAVYNEQFF
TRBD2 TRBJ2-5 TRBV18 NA TGTGCCAGCTCACCCGCGGGGGGGCAAGAGACCCAGTACTTC CASSPAGGQETQYF
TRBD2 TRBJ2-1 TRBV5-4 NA TGTGCCAGCAGCTTGGGGACTAGCTCCCTTACCGCCAATGAGCAGTTCTTC CASSLGTSSLTANEQFF
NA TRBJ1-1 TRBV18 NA TGTGCCAGCTCGCTATATGGGGGCGGAAACACTGAAGCTTTCTTT CASSLYGGGNTEAFF
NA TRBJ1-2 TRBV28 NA TGTGCCAGCGGTCCCGTACTTGTAACAGTTGGCTACACCTTC CASGPVLVTVGYTF
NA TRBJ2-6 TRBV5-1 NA TGCGCCAGCAGACAAGACAGTTCCGCCCTTTCTGGGGCCAACGTCCTGACTTTC CASRQDSSALSGANVLTF
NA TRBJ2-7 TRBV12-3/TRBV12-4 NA TGTGCCAGCAGCCAGGGGTCCTACGAGCAGTACTTC CASSQGSYEQYF
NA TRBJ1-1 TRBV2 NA TGTGCCAGCAGTGAAGCGGGCCTACAGGGAGCTTTCTTT CASSEAGLQGAFF
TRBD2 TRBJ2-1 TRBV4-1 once TGCGCCAGCAGCCGAATAATAGCGGGGGGCTACAATGAGCAGTTCTTC CASSRIIAGGYNEQFF
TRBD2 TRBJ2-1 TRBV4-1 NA TGCGCCAGCAGCCAAGGTCGACTAGCGGGAGTCTACAATGAGCAGTTCTTC CASSQGRLAGVYNEQFF
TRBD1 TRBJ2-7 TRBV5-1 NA TGCGCCAGCAGCTTGCGCGGACAGGGGCTGACCTACGAGCAGTACTTC CASSLRGQGLTYEQYF
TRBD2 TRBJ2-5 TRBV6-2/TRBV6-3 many TGTGCCAGCAGTTACTCTGAGCGGGAGGAGTACCAAGAGACCCAGTACTTC CASSYSEREEYQETQYF
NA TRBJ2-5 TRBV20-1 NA TGCAGTGCTAGCTTCGGAGAGACCCAGTACTTC CSASFGETQYF
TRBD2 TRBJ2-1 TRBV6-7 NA TGTGCCAGCAGCCGGACTAGCGGGAGGAAGTACAATGAGCAGTTCTTC CASSRTSGRKYNEQFF
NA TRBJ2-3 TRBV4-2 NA TGTGCCAGCAGCCAAGACCCCCTACCAACAGATACGCAGTATTTT CASSQDPLPTDTQYF
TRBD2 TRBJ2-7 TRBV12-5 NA TGTGCTAGGCTCTGGCTAGCGGCCGGGGTGCAGTACTTC CARLWLAAGVQYF